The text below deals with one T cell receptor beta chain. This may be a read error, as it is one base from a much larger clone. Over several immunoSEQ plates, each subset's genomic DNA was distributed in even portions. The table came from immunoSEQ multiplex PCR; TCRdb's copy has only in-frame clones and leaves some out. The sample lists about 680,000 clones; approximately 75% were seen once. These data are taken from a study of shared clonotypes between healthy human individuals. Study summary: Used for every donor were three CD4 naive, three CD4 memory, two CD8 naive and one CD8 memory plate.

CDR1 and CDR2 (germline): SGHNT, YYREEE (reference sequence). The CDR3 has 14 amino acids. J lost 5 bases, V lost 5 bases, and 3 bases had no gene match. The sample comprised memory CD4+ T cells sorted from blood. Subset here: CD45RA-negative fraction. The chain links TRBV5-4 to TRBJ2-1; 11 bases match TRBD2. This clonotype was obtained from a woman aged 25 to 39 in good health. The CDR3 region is CASRPGLADNEQFF. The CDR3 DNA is TGTGCCAGCAGACCGGGACTAGCGGACAATGAGCAGTTCTTC.